Below are 27 T cell receptor beta chains sequenced from a single sample in a study of regulatory T cells in long-lasting Graves disease (dated by TCRdb to the early 2020s). To prepare the library, multiplex PCR was applied. The instrument was an Illumina HiSeq 4000. TCR beta libraries were built with iRepertoire HTBI primers and Arm-PCR amplification of CDR3 regions. TCRdb itself trimmed the public reads at Q25 with fastp, ran MiXCR and retained productive beta chains. Each entry is one CDR3 protein sequence, shown with its most common DNA and genes. Here the sample has 400,000 to 500,000 distinct CDR3 sequences; 14% occur a single time. The ten most abundant clones make up under 20% of the sample. Sample time point, as interpreted from the label and publication: newly diagnosed GD, antithyroid drugs for less than 3 months. For both TCR sequencing and RNA sequencing, RNA was extracted from PBMCs using TRIzol.

These data were also reused for a study on T cells in Graves' hyperthyroidism and ophthalmopathy.

The input for sequencing was peripheral blood mononuclear cells (PBMCs), taken at new diagnosis, from a patient treated with antithyroid drugs. The receptors here all came from a woman aged 50 to 60 with Graves disease. Donor details come from another sample of the same person, matched by shared clones.

CDR3 loop: CASSPRAGGRATGNEQFF. The CDR3, as DNA: TGTGCCAGCAGCCCCAGAGCGGGAGGTAGGGCCACTGGCAATGAGCAGTTCTTC. This chain joins TRBV11-2 and TRBJ2-1; 9 nucleotides match TRBD2. The germline CDR1 and CDR2 sequences are SGHAT and FQNNGV. After removal of 5 bases from V and 6 bases from J, the junction contained 17 bases not matched to a gene. This CDR3 has 18 residues.

V and J are TRBV5-1 and TRBJ2-7; TRBD1 matches 9 bases. The CDR3 runs to 14 residues. Germline CDR1 SGHRS, CDR2 YFSETQ. V trimming: 4 bases; J trimming: 6 bases; junction bases outside the gene matches: 8. DNA for the CDR3: TGCGCCAGCAGCATACAGGGGGCGGGCGGCGAGCAGTACTTC. It codes for CASSIQGAGGEQYF.

This clonotype was detected ten times or more. J is TRBJ2-1 and V is TRBV7-6; 8 bases align to TRBD2. The V gene's germline CDR1 is SGHVS and CDR2 FNYEAQ. The CDR3 runs 15 residues. The trim removed 6 bases at V and 3 bases at J, leaving 7 bases unmatched. The CDR3 region is CASSSLAGFYNEQFF. The CDR3 DNA is TGTGCCAGCAGTTCTCTAGCGGGTTTCTACAATGAGCAGTTCTTC.

At least ten counts were recorded for this clonotype. The V call is TRBV12-3 or TRBV12-4, the J call TRBJ2-4; D is unclear. V lost 1 base and J lost 2, with 9 bases in between. CDR3 size: 15 residues. CDR3 bases: TGTGCCAGCAGTTTAGGCCGTGGCTCCAAAAACATTCAGTACTTC. Residues: CASSLGRGSKNIQYF.

V usage is TRBV5-1 and J usage is TRBJ2-3, with 13 nucleotides matching TRBD2. There are 18 residues in the CDR3. J lost 1 base, V lost 0 bases, and 5 bases had no gene match. Germline V lookup: CDR1 SGHRS, CDR2 YFSETQ. CDR3 in amino acids: CASSLDTSGRAGTDTQYF. CDR3 DNA sequence: TGCGCCAGCAGCTTGGATACTAGCGGGAGGGCGGGCACAGATACGCAGTATTTT. The full variable domain, with the rest looked up from reference TRBV5-1 and TRBJ2-3, is KAGVTQTPRYLIKTRGQQVTLSCSPISGHRSVSWYQQTPGQGLQFLFEYFSETQRNKGNFPGRFSGRQFSNSRSEMNVSTLELGDSALYLCASSLDTSGRAGTDTQYFGPGTRLTVL.

Regarding this clonotype: It may be a read error: a sequence one base away is much more abundant. J is TRBJ2-7 and V is TRBV3-1; perhaps TRBD1 as D (6 bases). The germline V gene encodes CDR1 LGHDT and CDR2 YNNKEL (reference sequence). The CDR3 loop spans 14 amino acids. The CDR3 here is CVSSQGTQGLEQYF. The CDR3 DNA reads as TGTGTCAGCAGCCAAGGGACGCAGGGGCTCGAGCAGTACTTC.

As for this clonotype: This likely stems from a read error, as it lies one base from a far larger clone. The chain links TRBV27 to TRBJ2-4; 9 bases match TRBD2. The V segment lost 2 bases and the J segment 13 bases; nucleotides outside the gene matches: 18. Per germline, CDR1 MNHEY and CDR2 SMNVEV (reference sequence). The CDR3 contains 17 residues. CDR3 in amino acids: CASSLIGLAGTYNEQYF. The CDR3 nucleotides are TGTGCCAGCAGTTTAATTGGGCTAGCGGGAACCTACAATGAGCAGTACTTC.

In its sample, this clonotype was seen many times. The chain uses TRBV7-9 and TRBJ1-1; D is possibly TRBD1 (5 bases). The CDR3 is 17 residues long. Germline CDR1 and CDR2: SEHNR and FQNEAQ (reference sequence). V was clipped by 5 bases and J by 5 bases, with 24 bases between them. The CDR3 here is CASSPRTTRKPTTEAFF. CDR3 DNA sequence: TGTGCCAGCAGCCCAAGGACAACTCGGAAACCTACGACTGAAGCTTTCTTT.

To note about this clonotype: The junction departs from germline at one end; a sequencing error may be responsible. The CDR3: CASSTSGTSYDQYF. DNA for the CDR3: TGCGCCAGCAGCACGTCCGGGACTTCCTACGATCAGTACTTC. The chain has TRBV5-1 and TRBJ2-7; D may be TRBD2 (6 bases). CDR1 is SGHRS, CDR2 YFSETQ, per germline. This CDR3 has 14 amino acids.

There are a few counts of this clonotype. The chain combines TRBV10-3 with TRBJ2-1; D gene uncertain. The CDR3 sequence is 13 residues long. The V and J ends lost 3 bases and 8 bases respectively, with 11 bases between them. Germline V gene lookup returns CDR1 ENHRY and CDR2 SYGVKD. CDR3 residues: CAISDPRRHEQFF. The CDR3 region has the DNA TGTGCCATCAGTGACCCCAGGCGCCATGAGCAGTTCTTC.

This clonotype was observed many times. CDR3 protein: CASRGQEPSNTEAFF. For the CDR3, the DNA is TGTGCCAGCAGAGGACAGGAGCCCTCTAACACTGAAGCTTTCTTT. The V and J genes are TRBV27 and TRBJ1-1; 7 nucleotides line up with TRBD1. The V gene end was trimmed by 6 bases and the J gene end by 2 bases; junction bases not matched to a gene: 9. Germline values: CDR1 MNHEY, CDR2 SMNVEV (reference sequence). The CDR3 totals 15 residues.

This clonotype appeared a few times. This chain uses TRBV28 with TRBJ2-3; D not resolved. The CDR3 consists of 13 residues. V shed 7 bases and J shed 3 bases, with 11 bases lying between them. The germline V gene encodes CDR1 MDHEN and CDR2 SYDVKM. The CDR3 DNA reads TGTGCCAGCAAACTCCTAAGTACAGATACGCAGTATTTT. Amino acids: CASKLLSTDTQYF.

The chain links TRBV20-1 to TRBJ2-7; TRBD2 matches 7 bases. Germline V gene data show CDR1 as DFQATT and CDR2 as SNEGSKA (reference sequence). The CDR3 totals 13 residues. V lost 5 bases, J lost 2 bases, and 6 bases stayed unmatched. This chain's CDR3 is CSARGTTTYEQYF. The CDR3 DNA follows: TGCAGTGCTCGCGGGACTACCACCTACGAGCAGTACTTC.

This clonotype has a count of ten or more. V usage is TRBV5-1 and J usage is TRBJ2-3, with 8 bases matching TRBD1. The CDR3 is made up of 15 amino acids. Germline V gives CDR1 SGHRS, CDR2 YFSETQ. After removal of 4 bases from V and 1 base from J, the junction contained 5 bases not matched to a gene. The CDR3, as DNA: TGCGCCAGCAGCACTCAGGGGGCTCGCACAGATACGCAGTATTTT. This translates into CASSTQGARTDTQYF.

This clonotype appeared many times. This chain connects TRBV2 to TRBJ2-1; 16 positions agree with TRBD2. The V and J ends lost 6 bases and 5 bases, in that order; junction bases with no gene match: 4. The CDR3 runs 16 residues. The germline V gene encodes CDR1 SNHLY and CDR2 FYNNEI. In nucleotides, the CDR3 is TGTGCCAGCAGAAAGGGACTAGCGGGAGGGGACAATGAGCAGTTCTTC. Encoded protein: CASRKGLAGGDNEQFF.

This clonotype was found many times. The chain links TRBV6-5 to TRBJ2-7; perhaps TRBD2 as D (5 bases). The CDR3 is made up of 14 amino acids. The germline V gene encodes CDR1 MNHEY and CDR2 SVGAGI. Trimming shortened V by 4 bases and J by 3 bases, and 13 bases separated the two germline ends. The CDR3 region is CASSWLGRDYEQYF. In DNA form, the CDR3 reads TGTGCCAGCAGTTGGCTTGGACGGGACTACGAGCAGTACTTC.

This clonotype has just a few counts. The chain employs TRBV28 and TRBJ1-2, with TRBD1 matching over 8 bases. The CDR3 runs to 13 residues. Germline loops: CDR1 MDHEN, CDR2 SYDVKM. V dropped 3 bases and J dropped 8; count of bases not matched to a gene: 5. CDR3: CASSFIAGGGYTF. The CDR3 coding sequence is TGTGCCAGCAGTTTCATCGCAGGGGGCGGCTACACCTTC.

There are many counts of this clonotype. The V and J genes are TRBV2 and TRBJ1-2; D gene ambiguous. CDR1 is SNHLY, CDR2 FYNNEI, per germline. CDR3 length: 12 residues. Deletions cut 8 bases from V and 5 bases from J, with 12 bases between. The CDR3 loop is CASGKGQYGYTF. The CDR3 nucleotides read TGTGCCAGCGGGAAGGGCCAGTATGGCTACACCTTC.

This clonotype appeared once. A far more abundant clone sits one base away, making this likely a read error. As the CDR3 is not closed by the conserved phenylalanine or tryptophan, this likely results from a read error. J is TRBJ2-1 and V is TRBV7-2; D unclear. The V gene lost 5 bases and the J gene lost 8 bases, with 4 bases spanning the gap. The CDR3 runs 10 residues. Germline V gene lookup returns CDR1 SGHTA and CDR2 FQGNSA. This CDR3 is CASSVDEQFL. CDR3 in DNA: TGTGCCAGCAGCGTCGATGAGCAGTTCCTC.

The V call is TRBV5-1, the J call TRBJ1-3; D might be TRBD1 (5 bases). Germline-derived CDR1 and CDR2 are SGHRS and YFSETQ. This CDR3 contains 15 residues. The V end was cut by 0 bases, the J end by 3 bases, with 10 bases between. The CDR3 spells CASSLDPGDGNTIYF. DNA of the CDR3: TGCGCCAGCAGCTTGGACCCGGGGGATGGAAACACCATATATTTT.

There are many counts of this clonotype. V gene TRBV3-1 combines with J gene TRBJ2-7, with a tentative D call TRBD2 (5 bases). Looked up from germline, CDR1 is LGHDT and CDR2 is YNNKEL (reference sequence). The CDR3 extends over 13 amino acids. V was cut by 0 bases and J by 4 bases, with 7 bases left in between. Here the CDR3 reads CASSQERLYEQYF. CDR3 DNA sequence: TGTGCCAGCAGCCAAGAAAGACTATACGAGCAGTACTTC.

This clonotype was picked up many times. A junction end diverges from the germline sequence, so it may reflect a read error. V usage is TRBV5-1 and J usage is TRBJ2-7; D may be TRBD1 (5 bases). CDR1 SGHRS and CDR2 YFSETQ come from the germline V gene. This CDR3 is 16 amino acids long. The CDR3 is CASSLGPTGEFYEQYF. CDR3 sequence (DNA): TGTGCCAGCAGCTTGGGGCCTACGGGCGAGTTCTACGAGCAGTACTTC.

This clonotype has a count of ten or more. This chain links TRBV12-3 or TRBV12-4 with TRBJ2-3, with TRBD2 identical over 8 bases. With V trimmed by 4 bases and J by 4 bases, 4 bases remained unmatched. The CDR3 runs to 14 residues. CDR3 residues: CASSSGGQSDTQYF. DNA for the CDR3: TGTGCCAGCAGTTCGGGGGGGCAGTCAGATACGCAGTATTTT.

This clonotype has at least ten counts. V and J are TRBV12-5 and TRBJ2-5; no reliable D call. Germline V CDR1 and CDR2: LGHNT, FRNRAP. The CDR3 runs to 13 residues. Deletions cut 5 bases from V and 3 bases from J, with 10 bases between. The CDR3 is CASGDDAEETQYF. CDR3 DNA: TGTGCTAGTGGTGATGATGCCGAAGAGACCCAGTACTTC.

Comment on this clonotype: The CDR3 ends on some other residue instead of the conserved phenylalanine or tryptophan, so this is likely a read error. This chain uses TRBV18 with TRBJ2-2, with a possible D match to TRBD1 (6 bases). Trimming removed 3 bases at V and 6 bases at J, with 14 bases between. The CDR3 has 15 residues. Germline lookup yields CDR1 KGHSH and CDR2 LQKENI. CDR3: CASSPAGAFAGELFV. CDR3 coding DNA: TGTGCCAGCTCACCCGCAGGGGCCTTCGCCGGGGAGCTGTTTGTT.

This clonotype has just a few counts. One base away lies a much larger clone, so this may be a sequencing read error. The chain joins TRBV28 to TRBJ2-2; a possible D gene is TRBD2 (6 bases). This CDR3 is built from 15 residues. V was trimmed by 6 bases and J by 14 bases, leaving 25 bases between them. The germline V gene has CDR1 MDHEN and CDR2 SYDVKM. CDR3 sequence reads: CASRPAGATSLNLFF. CDR3 sequence (DNA): TGTGCCAGCAGACCAGCGGGTGCGACAAGCCTGAATCTGTTTTTT.

The chain links TRBV29-1 to TRBJ1-2; D not certain. Looked up from germline, CDR1 is SQVTM and CDR2 is ANQGSEA. Trimming took 2 bases from V and 5 from J, leaving 9 bases between them. This CDR3 is built from 12 residues. CDR3 protein: CSVEQAGYGYTF. The DNA for the CDR3 is TGCAGCGTTGAACAGGCCGGATATGGCTACACCTTC.